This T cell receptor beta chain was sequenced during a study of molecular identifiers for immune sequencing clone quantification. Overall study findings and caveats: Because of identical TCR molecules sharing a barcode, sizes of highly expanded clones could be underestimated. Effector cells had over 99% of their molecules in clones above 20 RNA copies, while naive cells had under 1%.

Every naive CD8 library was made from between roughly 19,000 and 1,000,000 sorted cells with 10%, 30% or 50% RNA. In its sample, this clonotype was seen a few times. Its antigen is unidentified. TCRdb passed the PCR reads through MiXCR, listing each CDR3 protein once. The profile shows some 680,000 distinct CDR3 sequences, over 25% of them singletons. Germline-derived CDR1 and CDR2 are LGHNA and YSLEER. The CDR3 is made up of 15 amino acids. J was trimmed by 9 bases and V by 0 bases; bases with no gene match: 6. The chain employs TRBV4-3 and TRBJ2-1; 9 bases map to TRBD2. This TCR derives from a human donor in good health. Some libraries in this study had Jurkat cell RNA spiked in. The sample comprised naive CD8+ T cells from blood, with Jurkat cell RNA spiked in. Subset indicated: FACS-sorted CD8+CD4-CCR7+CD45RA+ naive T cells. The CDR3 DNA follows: TGCGCCAGCAGCCAAGAATTTAGCGGGAGTGGTGAGCAGTTCTTC. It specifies CASSQEFSGSGEQFF.